This is a list of T cell receptor beta chains from one sample in a study of T cell changes during pregnancy in multiple sclerosis. Repertoires were generated with immunoSEQ multiplex PCR, while TCRdb's copy carries only in-frame clones and drops some. The table shows 30,000 to 40,000 clones, with approximately 89% occurring only once. The starting material was CD8+ T cells from peripheral blood mononuclear cells, obtained in the first trimester of pregnancy. These receptors were collected from a female donor with multiple sclerosis, enrolled in a pregnancy study. Both conserved end residues are part of each CDR3. The D gene is left open where the match is weak. Rows may omit the clone size; those that give it use once, few, many or a size class.

TRBV5-1	.	TRBJ2-1	TRBD2	15	CASSSTSGNYNEQFF	TGCGCCAGCAGCTCCACTAGCGGGAACTACAATGAGCAGTTCTTC
TRBV7-3	.	TRBJ2-3	.	12	CASSPNTDTQYF	TGTGCCAGCAGCCCAAACACAGATACGCAGTATTTT
TRBV27	.	TRBJ2-2	.	13	CASSLSGLGELFF	TGTGCCAGCAGTTTATCGGGACTCGGGGAGCTGTTTTTT
TRBV7-9	.	TRBJ2-3	TRBD2	15	CASSLAGERSDTQYF	TGTGCCAGCAGCTTGGCGGGAGAAAGATCAGATACGCAGTATTTT
TRBV13	.	TRBJ2-2	TRBD1	15	CASSSWTGGTGELFF	TGTGCCAGCAGCTCATGGACAGGGGGCACCGGGGAGCTGTTTTTT
TRBV4-3	.	TRBJ2-7	TRBD2	16	CASSQDMGGSSYEQYF	TGCGCCAGCAGCCAAGATATGGGCGGGAGCTCCTACGAGCAGTACTTC
TRBV11-2	.	TRBJ2-4	.	15	CASSLGRLGENIQYF	TGTGCCAGCAGCTTGGGCCGGCTCGGGGAAAACATTCAGTACTTC
TRBV5-4	few	TRBJ2-7	.	16	CASSVRGGLGLYEQYF	TGTGCCAGCAGCGTCAGGGGGGGACTAGGTCTCTACGAGCAGTACTTC
TRBV27	.	TRBJ2-7	TRBD2	16	CASSPSLAGAAYEQYF	TGTGCCAGCAGTCCAAGTCTAGCGGGGGCGGCCTACGAGCAGTACTTC
TRBV2	.	TRBJ2-5	TRBD2	19	CASSVPGLAGVLFQETQYF	TGTGCCAGCAGCGTACCAGGACTAGCGGGAGTGTTGTTCCAAGAGACCCAGTACTTC
TRBV7-9	.	TRBJ2-7	TRBD2	18	CASSLTSGRAGSSYEQYF	TGTGCCAGCAGCTTAACTAGCGGGAGGGCCGGGAGCTCCTACGAGCAGTACTTC
TRBV6-5	.	TRBJ2-1	.	14	CASSPGEIPPEQFF	TGTGCCAGCAGTCCCGGGGAGATTCCCCCTGAGCAGTTCTTC
TRBV27	.	TRBJ1-1	.	14	CASSATGYSSEAFF	TGTGCCAGCAGTGCTACAGGGTACTCGTCTGAAGCTTTCTTT
TRBV27	.	TRBJ1-1	.	14	CASSLSTGVTEAFF	TGTGCCAGCAGTTTATCAACGGGGGTCACTGAAGCTTTCTTT
TRBV2	.	TRBJ1-2	.	16	CASKKGRRATGDGYTF	TGTGCCAGCAAAAAGGGGAGGAGGGCGACGGGTGATGGCTACACCTTC
TRBV6-1	.	TRBJ1-2	.	13	CASSEARAYGYTF	TGTGCCAGCAGTGAAGCCAGGGCGTATGGCTACACCTTC